A single sample is the source of the 13 T cell receptor beta chains below, sequenced in a study of cytomegalovirus exposure and HLA in healthy donors. The PCR ran on 60 Vbeta and 13 Jbeta primers. The data were produced by immunoSEQ multiplex PCR, yet TCRdb's version contains in-frame clones alone and is incomplete. Here the sample table reports about 130,000 clones. The sample comprised PBMCs. These receptors originate from a man aged 18 to 29 in good health and CMV-seronegative.

The chain is built from TRBV9 and TRBJ1-5; 10 bases match TRBD1. CDR1 is SGDLS and CDR2 is YYNGEE in the germline V gene. This CDR3 has 15 residues. J lost 2 bases, V lost 4 bases, and 3 bases had no gene match. CDR3 nucleotide sequence: TGTGCCAGCAGCAAGACAGGGGGCGGCAATCAGCCCCAGCATTTT. It encodes CASSKTGGGNQPQHF. Full variable domain (missing parts from reference TRBV9 and TRBJ1-5): DSGVTQTPKHLITATGQRVTLRCSPRSGDLSVYWYQQSLDQGLQFLIQYYNGEERAKGNILERFSAQQFPDLHSELNLSSLELGDSALYFCASSKTGGGNQPQHFGDGTRLSIL.

This rearrangement joins TRBV28 to TRBJ1-2; maybe TRBD1 (6 bases). The V end lost 0 bases, the J end lost 7 bases, and 9 bases lay between the germline ends. The germline CDR1 and CDR2 sequences are MDHEN and SYDVKM. This CDR3 region has 13 residues. The CDR3 loop is CASSLWTGRGYTF. The CDR3 nucleotides read TGTGCCAGCAGTTTATGGACAGGCCGTGGCTACACCTTC.

The CDR3 loop reads CASSKRTGQSFEQYF. In DNA form, the CDR3 reads TGTGCCAGCAGCAAAAGGACAGGGCAGTCGTTCGAGCAGTACTTC. The V and J genes are TRBV21-1 and TRBJ2-7; the DNA was not compared with TRBD1, the D call given in the table. TRBV21-1 is a pseudogene. The CDR3 is made up of 15 amino acids.

J is TRBJ1-5 and V is TRBV2, with 11 nucleotides matching TRBD1. The CDR3 contains 18 residues. V lost 6 bases, J lost 6 bases, and 16 bases stayed unmatched. From germline, CDR1 is SNHLY and CDR2 FYNNEI. The CDR3: CASSSQSGGTGGFQPQHF. For the CDR3, the DNA is TGTGCCAGCAGCTCTCAGAGCGGCGGGACAGGGGGATTTCAGCCCCAGCATTTT.

This chain connects TRBV28 to TRBJ2-3; 10 nucleotides line up with TRBD2. The CDR3 length is 15 residues. Germline V gives CDR1 MDHEN, CDR2 SYDVKM. Trimming removed 2 bases from V and 5 bases from J; junction bases left unmatched: 4. The CDR3 DNA reads TGTGCCAGCAGTTTACAGGGACTAGCGAAAGATACGCAGTATTTT. This translates into CASSLQGLAKDTQYF.

CDR3 sequence (DNA): TGTGCCAGTAGTATAGATCACGGGACAGGGGTTGCCACTGAAGCTTTCTTT. It yields the protein CASSIDHGTGVATEAFF. The chain links TRBV19 to TRBJ1-1; 10 bases line up with TRBD1. Germline V gene sequence: CDR1 LNHDA, CDR2 SQIVND (reference sequence). The CDR3 is 17 amino acids. Trimming removed 0 bases from V and 4 bases from J; junction bases left unmatched: 8.

The chain joins TRBV29-1 to TRBJ1-6, with TRBD1 as a possible D gene (5 bases). CDR1 is SQVTM, CDR2 ANQGSEA, per germline. The CDR3 contains 16 residues. V lost 5 bases and J lost 7, with 21 bases in between. This CDR3 reads CSVTTGGGTGNSPLHF. CDR3 DNA: TGCAGCGTTACCACCGGGGGAGGAACGGGGAATTCACCCCTCCACTTT.

This chain uses TRBV28 with TRBJ2-3; TRBD2 matches at 11 bases. The CDR3 is made up of 19 amino acids. In germline, CDR1 is MDHEN, CDR2 SYDVKM. With V trimmed by 6 bases and J by 0 bases, 14 bases remained unmatched. This CDR3 reads CASSYFSSGRSGSTDTQYF. The CDR3 DNA sequence: TGTGCCAGCAGCTACTTTTCTAGCGGGAGGAGTGGTAGCACAGATACGCAGTATTTT.

Comment on this clone: One junction end does not reproduce the germline sequence, and a read error may be involved. This chain links TRBV5-4 with TRBJ1-2; a possible D gene is TRBD1 (5 bases). Per germline, CDR1 SGHNT and CDR2 YYREEE (reference sequence). There are 14 residues in the CDR3. The CDR3 loop is CAGSWVGPSYGYTF. The CDR3 DNA reads TGTGCCGGCAGCTGGGTGGGGCCCAGCTATGGCTACACCTTC.

The J gene is TRBJ2-7, the V gene TRBV6-6; TRBD2 might be the D (5 bases). The CDR3 covers 14 residues. V shed 4 bases and J shed 6 bases, with 16 bases lying between them. Germline V gene sequence: CDR1 MNHNY, CDR2 SVGAGI (reference sequence). The CDR3 nucleotides are TGTGCCAGCAGTTTCGACACCCGCCGGGGCGAGCAGTACTTC. This codes for CASSFDTRRGEQYF.

This rearrangement joins TRBV9 to TRBJ1-4, with D uncertain. V gave up 0 bases and J gave up 2 bases, with 5 bases separating them. Germline loops: CDR1 SGDLS, CDR2 YYNGEE. The CDR3 is made up of 14 amino acids. CDR3: CASSVGGTNEKLFF. The CDR3 DNA reads as TGTGCCAGCAGCGTAGGAGGTACTAATGAAAAACTGTTTTTT.

The chain is built from TRBV9 and TRBJ2-3, with a weak D call TRBD2 (6 bases). CDR1 is SGDLS and CDR2 is YYNGEE in the germline V gene. The length of the CDR3 is 15 residues. Trimming removed 0 bases at V and 4 bases at J, with 12 bases between. As DNA, the CDR3 is TGTGCCAGCAGCGTAGCGGCATGGGGGGCAGATACGCAGTATTTT. Residues: CASSVAAWGADTQYF.

The chain links TRBV5-6 to TRBJ2-7; 7 bases line up with TRBD2. After removal of 2 bases from V and 4 bases from J, the junction contained 3 bases not matched to a gene. The CDR3 is 13 amino acids. Germline assignment: CDR1 SGHDT and CDR2 YYEEEE. The CDR3 DNA follows: TGTGCCAGCAGCTTTCAGGGAGGGTACGAGCAGTACTTC. It codes for CASSFQGGYEQYF.